The present entry profiles one T cell receptor beta chain with its context. Its antigen is currently unknown. Germline V gene sequence: CDR1 LGHNA, CDR2 YNFKEQ. The V end was cut by 3 bases, the J end by 6 bases, with 18 bases between. The CDR3 totals 15 residues. The data were taken from a study of neurological immune-mediated disorders. Study-wide results and caveats: The absence of any CDR3 amino acid sequence shared by expanded clones across subjects suggests that repertoires were private in all groups.

The cDNA was produced through 5'RACE with 10-nucleotide random UMIs. TCRdb used MiXCR to reprocess the 5' RACE reads, holding one entry per CDR3 protein. This sample yields tens of thousands of distinct CDR3 sequences, of which about 12% are seen a single time; roughly 4.8% belongs to the top ten. Time point denoted: longitudinal time-point 2. The chain has TRBV4-2 and TRBJ2-7, with a tentative D call TRBD2 (7 bases). Material for sequencing was PBMCs. This receptor was identified in a female donor with HTLV-1-associated myelopathy (HAM/TSP). The CDR3 DNA reads TGTGCCAGCAGCCAGGGGGGACGGGGGGCGAGCGAGCAGTACTTC. It codes for CASSQGGRGASEQYF.